The clone carrying this T cell receptor (beta chain) has ten or more counts. As yet, its antigen is unknown. When ophthalmopathy did not progress within 18 months, Graves' hyperthyroidism was considered stable. Among the patients, aged 18 to 65, hyperthyroidism was newly diagnosed and had lasted under 2 months. Exclusion of patients followed from uncontrolled infection, other autoimmune disease, pregnancy or lactation. The data stem from a study of T cells in Graves' hyperthyroidism and ophthalmopathy. Study-wide results and limits: Most expanded thyroid clonotypes above 0.001 also appeared in blood.

CDR1 MNHEY and CDR2 SVGAGI come from the germline V gene. This CDR3 has 15 amino acids. J lost 5 bases, V lost 6 bases, and 13 bases had no gene match. RNA transcripts were the template for amplifying TCR beta CDR3 regions. When the TCR CDR3 underwent first-round RT-PCR, the HTBI primer set was used. TCRdb reprocessed the multiplex PCR reads with MiXCR, giving one entry per CDR3 protein. There are roughly 510,000 distinct CDR3 sequences in the sample; about a fifth occur only once, and less than 30% lies in the top ten. This clonotype was obtained from a man aged 18 to 30 with Graves' hyperthyroidism. The genes are TRBV6-5 and TRBJ2-7; 7 positions agree with TRBD2. Sequencing was carried out using blood. This CDR3 reads CASSRAGRGPNEQYF. CDR3 coding DNA: TGTGCCAGCAGCCGAGCGGGGCGAGGGCCTAACGAGCAGTACTTC.